This T cell receptor (beta chain) was captured in a study of radiotherapy plus CTLA-4 blockade in lung cancer. Germline V gene data show CDR1 as MNHNS and CDR2 as SASEGT. This CDR3 contains 16 residues. Trimming left V 2 bases short and J 4 bases short, with 12 bases between. Sequenced by immunoSEQ multiplex PCR; TCRdb stores in-frame clones only, minus some. The table shows about 28,000 clones, with 79% occurring only once. The V and J genes are TRBV6-1 and TRBJ1-6; D is unresolved. Sequenced here: peripheral blood, sampled from a patient treated with radiotherapy plus ipilimumab. This clonotype was obtained from a human donor with non-small cell lung cancer that progressed on radiotherapy plus ipilimumab. The CDR3 reads CASSERSDRYNSPLHF. The CDR3 nucleotides are TGTGCCAGCAGTGAAAGGTCGGATCGGTATAATTCACCCCTCCACTTT.